Listed here are 3 T cell receptor beta chains from one sample, sequenced in a study of shared clonotypes between healthy human individuals. The method was immunoSEQ multiplex PCR; TCRdb's version includes in-frame clones alone and lacks a portion of them. Here the sample spans some 1,400,000 clones, approximately 97% being singletons. The specimen was naive CD4+ T cells sorted from blood. Subset meaning: CD45RA+ positively selected. The receptors were sampled from a young man in good health.

V and J are TRBV2 and TRBJ1-1, with D hard to call. The germline V and J ends were trimmed by 8 bases and 0 bases, with 13 bases remaining between them. Germline-derived CDR1 and CDR2 are SNHLY and FYNNEI. The CDR3 loop spans 14 amino acids. The CDR3 protein is CASLGPWMNTEAFF. The DNA for the CDR3 is TGTGCCAGCCTCGGGCCGTGGATGAACACTGAAGCTTTCTTT.

V and J are TRBV19 and TRBJ1-4; D call uncertain. V was trimmed by 2 bases and J by 3 bases, leaving 13 bases between them. The germline CDR1 and CDR2 sequences are LNHDA and SQIVND (reference sequence). This CDR3 has 16 amino acids. The CDR3 region is CASSIRDKLANEKLFF. The CDR3 DNA follows: TGTGCCAGTAGTATAAGGGATAAGTTAGCTAATGAAAAACTGTTTTTT.

The chain carries TRBV7-9 and TRBJ2-2; 9 bases map to TRBD1. V lost 3 bases, J lost 0 bases, and 5 bases stayed unmatched. The germline V gene has CDR1 SEHNR and CDR2 FQNEAQ (reference sequence). This CDR3 has 17 residues. CDR3 nucleotides: TGTGCCAGCAGCTTGGGACAGGGAGCCGCGAACACCGGGGAGCTGTTTTTT. Translation gives CASSLGQGAANTGELFF.